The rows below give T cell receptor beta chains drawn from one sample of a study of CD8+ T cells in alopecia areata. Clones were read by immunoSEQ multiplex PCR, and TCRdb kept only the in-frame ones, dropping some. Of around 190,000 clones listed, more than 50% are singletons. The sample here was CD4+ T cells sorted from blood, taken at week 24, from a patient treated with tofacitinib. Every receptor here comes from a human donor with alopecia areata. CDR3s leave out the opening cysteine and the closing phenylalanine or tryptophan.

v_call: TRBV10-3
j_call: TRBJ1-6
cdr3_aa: AISSGAPRTNSPLH

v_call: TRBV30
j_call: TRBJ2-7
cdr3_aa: AWSGQGGDEQY

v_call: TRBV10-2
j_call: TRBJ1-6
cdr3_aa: ASSESGQGVLNSPLH

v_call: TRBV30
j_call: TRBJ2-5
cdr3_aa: AWSVSRKETQY

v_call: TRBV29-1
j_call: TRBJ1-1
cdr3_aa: SVGYTEAF

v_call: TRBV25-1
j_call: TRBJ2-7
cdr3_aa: ASRPGQDRPYEQY

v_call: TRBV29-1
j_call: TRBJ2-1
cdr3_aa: SVEEAIRSEQF

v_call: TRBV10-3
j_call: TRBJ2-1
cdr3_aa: AIGASGKDEQF

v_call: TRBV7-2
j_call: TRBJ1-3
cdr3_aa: ASSLEGSYRIVSGNTIY

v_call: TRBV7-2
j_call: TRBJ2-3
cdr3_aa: ASSFSNTRTDTQY

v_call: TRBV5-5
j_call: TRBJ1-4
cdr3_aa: ASSQVGGGEKLF

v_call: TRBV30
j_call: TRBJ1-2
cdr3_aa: ACLDREHLYGYT

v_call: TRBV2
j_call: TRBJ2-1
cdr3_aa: ASSERGIDEQF

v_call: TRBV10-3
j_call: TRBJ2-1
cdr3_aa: AISVGGLYNEQF

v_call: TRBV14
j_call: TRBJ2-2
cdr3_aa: ASSWTGTGELF

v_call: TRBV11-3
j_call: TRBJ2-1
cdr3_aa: ASSLVLLAGDEQF

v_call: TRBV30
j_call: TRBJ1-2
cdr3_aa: AWSGGQGVLDGYT

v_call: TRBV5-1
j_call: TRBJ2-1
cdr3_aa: ASSLRAPADEQF

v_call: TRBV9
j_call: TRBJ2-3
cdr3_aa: ASSVELRPDTQY

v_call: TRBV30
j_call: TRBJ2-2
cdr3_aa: ACTGNSHLYGELF

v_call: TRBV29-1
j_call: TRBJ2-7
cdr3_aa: SVVGVQALQY

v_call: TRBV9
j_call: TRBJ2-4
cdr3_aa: ASSVGIEGKNIQY

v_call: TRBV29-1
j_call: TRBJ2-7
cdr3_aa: SVEREGHEQY

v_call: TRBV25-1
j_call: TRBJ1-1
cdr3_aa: ASSFSSTGGEAF

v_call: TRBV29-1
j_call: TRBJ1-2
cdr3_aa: SVERQGRGYT

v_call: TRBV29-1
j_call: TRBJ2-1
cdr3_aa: SVEVAGGRREQF

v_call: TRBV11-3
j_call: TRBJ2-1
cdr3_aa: ASSFSDNEQF

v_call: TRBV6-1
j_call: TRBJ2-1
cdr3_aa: ASRRDGVAHNEQF

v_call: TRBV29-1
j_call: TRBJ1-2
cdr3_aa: SVEDGPVRGYT

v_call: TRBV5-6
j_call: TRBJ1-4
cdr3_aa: ASSWTGDNEKLF

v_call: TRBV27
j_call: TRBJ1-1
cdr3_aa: ASSLGTANTEAF

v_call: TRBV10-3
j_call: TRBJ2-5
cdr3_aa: AITGGGQETQY

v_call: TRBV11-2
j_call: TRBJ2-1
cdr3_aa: ASSPRTDNEQF

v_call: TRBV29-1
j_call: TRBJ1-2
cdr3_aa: SVVRQDYGYT

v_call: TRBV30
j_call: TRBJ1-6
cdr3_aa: AWSPTLGPLH